This TCR beta chain was retrieved from a study of T cells after yellow fever vaccination. This CDR3 region has 17 residues. The V end lost 0 bases, the J end lost 7 bases, and 20 bases lay between the germline ends. Per the germline V gene, CDR1 is MNHEY and CDR2 is SVGAGI. TCRdb called the 5' RACE reads again in MiXCR, with one record for every CDR3 protein. Among approximately 58,000 distinct CDR3 sequences listed, 5% to 6.5% were seen once. This clonotype was seen ten or more times. This chain uses TRBV6-5 with TRBJ2-3; D is unresolved. The receptor was isolated from a man aged 18 to 30 who received the YFV17D yellow fever vaccine. Sample: PBMCs, either bulk or a sorted T-cell subset (CD4+, CD8+, memory, or dextramer-sorted; not recorded which), taken on the day of the yellow fever booster vaccination. In DNA form, the CDR3 reads TGTGCCAGCAGTTACTCGGTGGCAGACGCTATTCCTTATACGCAGTATTTT. Amino acids: CASSYSVADAIPYTQYF.